The 16 T cell receptor beta chains listed next were all sequenced from one sample in a study of blood T cell repertoires in COVID-19. The protocol was immunoSEQ multiplex PCR, while the TCRdb copy is restricted to in-frame clones and leaves out a portion. The table shows a few hundred thousand clones, with about 87% occurring only once. The sequenced material came from peripheral blood. The receptors originated from a man aged 55 to 70 with acute or convalescent COVID-19.

The chain combines TRBV19 with TRBJ1-6; D remains unclear. There are 14 residues in the CDR3. The germline V gene has CDR1 LNHDA and CDR2 SQIVND (reference sequence). V was trimmed by 4 bases and J by 7 bases, leaving 11 bases between them. CDR3 coding DNA: TGTGCCAGTAGTAGAAAGGCGGAGAATTCACCCCTCCACTTT. Translated: CASSRKAENSPLHF.

This clone was counted a few times. This chain links TRBV6-1 with TRBJ1-5; D ambiguous. Germline CDR1 is MNHNS and CDR2 is SASEGT. Trimming left V 2 bases short and J 3 bases short, with 14 bases between. There are 16 residues in the CDR3. CDR3 sequence reads: CASSEFEGRNNQPQHF. CDR3 sequence (DNA): TGTGCCAGCAGTGAATTTGAGGGAAGGAACAATCAGCCCCAGCATTTT.

The gene calls are TRBV7-3 and TRBJ2-1; 10 positions agree with TRBD2. This CDR3 comprises 15 residues. The germline V gene has CDR1 SGHTA and CDR2 FQGTGA. With 5 bases clipped from V and 4 bases from J, the junction kept 5 bases outside the gene matches. As DNA, the CDR3 is TGTGCCAGCAGCCGTCTAGCGGGGGCTTACAATGAGCAGTTCTTC. As protein: CASSRLAGAYNEQFF. The full variable domain, with the rest looked up from reference TRBV7-3 and TRBJ2-1, is GAGVSQTPSNKVTEKGKYVELRCDPISGHTALYWYRQSLGQGPEFLIYFQGTGAADDSGLPNDRFFAVRPEGSVSTLKIQRTERGDSAVYLCASSRLAGAYNEQFFGPGTRLTVL.

This clone has just a few counts. The chain joins TRBV28 to TRBJ2-1; TRBD2 matches at 14 bases. J was trimmed by 7 bases and V by 5 bases; bases with no gene match: 10. The CDR3 has 17 amino acids. Germline V gene sequence: CDR1 MDHEN, CDR2 SYDVKM. The CDR3 loop is CASSPHQGLAGVNEQFF. The CDR3 region has the DNA TGTGCCAGCAGTCCACACCAGGGACTAGCGGGGGTGAATGAGCAGTTCTTC. Full variable domain (outside the CDR3, taken from reference TRBV28 and TRBJ2-1): DVKVTQSSRYLVKRTGEKVFLECVQDMDHENMFWYRQDPGLGLRLIYFSYDVKMKEKGDIPEGYSVSREKKERFSLILESASTNQTSMYLCASSPHQGLAGVNEQFFGPGTRLTVL.

This chain links TRBV7-2 with TRBJ2-7, with TRBD2 matching 11 bases. The V gene's germline CDR1 is SGHTA and CDR2 FQGNSA. The CDR3 is 15 amino acids. V lost 3 bases and J lost 0; bases outside the gene matches: 1. The CDR3 loop reads CASSLGLAVSYEQYF. The CDR3 DNA reads as TGTGCCAGCAGCTTGGGACTAGCGGTCTCCTACGAGCAGTACTTC.

This rearrangement joins TRBV3-1 (or the pseudogene TRBV3-2) to TRBJ2-2; TRBD2 agrees at 8 bases. With V trimmed by 2 bases and J by 5 bases, 16 bases remained unmatched. Germline V lookup: CDR1 LGHDT, CDR2 YNNKEL (reference sequence). There are 19 residues in the CDR3. CDR3 DNA: TGTGCCAGCAGCCAATTGTCCCCAAAACGGGGGGGCGGTACCGGGGAGCTGTTTTTT. Its translation: CASSQLSPKRGGGTGELFF.

This chain joins TRBV4-1 and TRBJ2-1, with 7 bases that match TRBD2. CDR1 is MGHRA and CDR2 is YSYEKL in the germline V gene. CDR3 length: 15 amino acids. V shed 0 bases and J 7 bases; nucleotides not matched to a gene: 6. CDR3 in DNA: TGCGCCAGCAGCCAAGATCCCGGGGGGTTGAATGAGCAGTTCTTC. Its protein product is CASSQDPGGLNEQFF.

This chain joins TRBV27 and TRBJ1-2, with 7 bases matching TRBD1. J gave up 3 bases and V 6 bases, and 7 bases lay outside the gene matches. CDR1 is MNHEY and CDR2 is SMNVEV in the germline V gene (reference sequence). This CDR3 is 14 amino acids long. CDR3 amino acids: CASSRQGSYYGYTF. CDR3 DNA: TGTGCCAGCAGCCGACAGGGTAGCTACTATGGCTACACCTTC.

The chain has TRBV5-4 and TRBJ1-6; 7 nucleotides line up with TRBD1. The CDR3 consists of 14 residues. After removal of 8 bases from V and 7 bases from J, the junction contained 9 bases not matched to a gene. CDR1 is SGHNT, CDR2 YYREEE, per germline (reference sequence). The CDR3 here is CASRPGGGNSPLHF. CDR3 nucleotide sequence: TGTGCCAGTAGACCAGGGGGTGGAAATTCACCCCTCCACTTT. The whole variable domain, filled in from reference TRBV5-4 and TRBJ1-6, reads ETGVTQSPTHLIKTRGQQVTLRCSSQSGHNTVSWYQQALGQGPQFIFQYYREEENGRGNFPPRFSGLQFPNYSSELNVNALELDDSALYLCASRPGGGNSPLHFGNGTRLTVT.

The gene calls are TRBV6-1 and TRBJ1-4; 8 bases are a match to TRBD1. Trimming took 3 bases from V and 8 from J; bases not matched to a gene: 8. Looked up from germline, CDR1 is MNHNS and CDR2 is SASEGT. The CDR3 totals 15 residues. In nucleotides, the CDR3 is TGTGCCAGCAGTGATTCTACAGGGGGAAACGAAAAACTGTTTTTT. Protein sequence: CASSDSTGGNEKLFF.

This clone came up many times. The genes are TRBV29-1 and TRBJ1-2, with D hard to call. V gave up 4 bases and J gave up 2 bases, with 11 bases separating them. CDR3 length: 13 amino acids. Germline V gene lookup returns CDR1 SQVTM and CDR2 ANQGSEA. The CDR3 loop is CSVVGQTNYGYTF. The CDR3 region has the DNA TGCAGCGTTGTTGGGCAGACCAACTATGGCTACACCTTC. Supplemented by reference TRBV29-1 and TRBJ1-2, the full variable domain reads SAVISQKPSRDICQRGTSLTIQCQVDSQVTMMFWYRQQPGQSLTLIATANQGSEATYESGFVIDKFPISRPNLTFSTLTVSNMSPEDSSIYLCSVVGQTNYGYTFGSGTRLTVV.

The chain uses TRBV5-1 and TRBJ1-1, with D perhaps matching TRBD1 (5 bases). The V gene's germline CDR1 is SGHRS and CDR2 YFSETQ. The CDR3 has 14 residues. Trimming removed 4 bases at V and 4 bases at J, with 14 bases between. This CDR3 reads CASSPAARGTEAFF. In DNA, the CDR3 is TGCGCCAGCAGCCCGGCGGCAAGGGGCACTGAAGCTTTCTTT.

V usage is TRBV28 and J usage is TRBJ1-1; possibly TRBD1 for D (6 bases). The CDR3 length is 14 residues. The V and J ends lost 5 bases and 4 bases respectively, with 14 bases between them. Germline CDR1 MDHEN, CDR2 SYDVKM. This CDR3 is CASSPRGRATEAFF. The CDR3 region has the DNA TGTGCCAGCAGTCCCAGGGGCAGGGCCACTGAAGCTTTCTTT.

The rearrangement joins TRBV7-9 to TRBJ2-3, with 10 bases identical to TRBD1. Germline V CDR1 and CDR2: SEHNR, FQNEAQ (reference sequence). CDR3 length equals 15 residues. V dropped 6 bases and J dropped 3; count of bases not matched to a gene: 6. CDR3 in amino acids: CASRSPGQGTDTQYF. The CDR3 bases are TGTGCCAGCAGGTCACCGGGACAGGGGACAGATACGCAGTATTTT.

This clone was observed once. The chain couples TRBV5-1 to TRBJ2-7; the match to TRBD1 covers 9 bases. Per germline, CDR1 SGHRS and CDR2 YFSETQ. The CDR3 spans 14 residues. The trim removed 4 bases at V and 5 bases at J, leaving 7 bases unmatched. This chain's CDR3 is CASSRGQGTDEQYF. In nucleotides, the CDR3 is TGCGCCAGCAGCAGAGGACAGGGGACCGACGAGCAGTACTTC.

The genes are TRBV5-1 and TRBJ1-1; no firm D call. The CDR3 runs to 14 residues. Germline values: CDR1 SGHRS, CDR2 YFSETQ. V gave up 1 base and J gave up 1 base, with 8 bases separating them. This CDR3 is CASSLYTQNTEAFF. The CDR3 DNA is TGCGCCAGCAGCTTGTACACGCAGAACACTGAAGCTTTCTTT.